This T cell receptor beta chain was identified during a study of response to subunit inactivated influenza vaccine (dated by TCRdb to between 2017 and 2018). About the study as a whole: Deep quantitative T cell receptor repertoire profiling was used in the study to track responses to a trivalent subunit inactivated influenza vaccine.

As for this clonotype: Its antigen has not been determined. Base qualities were left out, and no much larger clone turns up one base away.

Library prep was done by RT-PCR. Sequenced using an Illumina HiSeq 2500. TCRdb applied fastp at Q25 and MiXCR to the public reads, then kept only in-frame beta chains. Every CDR3 protein is listed once, alongside the most common genes and DNA of its rows. The sample data list roughly 520,000 distinct CDR3 sequences, and roughly 23% of these were observed just once. The ten largest make up 1.5% to 2% of the sample. General findings and caveats noted by the study authors: According to the authors, only a limited number of new T cells may be recruited by each seasonal influenza vaccination.

Relative to germline, V is missing 6 bases and J is missing 4 bases, with 5 bases of the junction outside any gene match. Reading from cysteine to phenylalanine, the CDR3 counts 12 amino acids. Here the CDR3 DNA is all that survives: 36 bases in frame from base 1. Looking up the germline V gene (reference sequence) yields CDR1 DFQATT and CDR2 SNEGSKA. The source was CD4+ T cells sorted from PBMCs, collected 4 to 6 days after vaccination. The TCR was taken from a man aged 50 or older who received an inactivated influenza vaccine. Donor details come from another sample of the same person, matched by shared clones. Recombination connected TRBV20-1 to TRBJ2-5; 7 bases in between match TRBD2. For the CDR3, the sequence is CSAPRTRETQYF. The DNA is TGCAGTGCCCCACGGACTAGAGAGACCCAGTACTTC.